This T cell receptor (beta chain) was sequenced during a study of blood T cell repertoires in COVID-19. Looked up from germline, CDR1 is SGHTS and CDR2 is YDEGEE. The CDR3 totals 15 residues. The J segment lost 2 bases and the V segment lost 1 base, leaving 3 bases of the junction unmatched. Sequenced by immunoSEQ multiplex PCR; TCRdb stores in-frame clones only, minus some. The table lists 310,000 or so clones, around 87% of them singletons. Sequenced input: peripheral blood. The chain is built from TRBV5-8 and TRBJ2-5; 9 bases align to TRBD1. The TCR comes from a man aged 45 to 65 with active or convalescent COVID-19. CDR3 nucleotide sequence: TGTGCCAGCAGCTTGCAGGGGACAGGGCAAGAGACCCAGTACTTC. This codes for CASSLQGTGQETQYF.